Listed below are T cell receptor beta chains from one sample, sequenced in a study of T-cell memory formation after mild COVID-19. Each CDR3 protein gets one entry after TCRdb re-called the 5' RACE reads with MiXCR. This table has more than 450,000 distinct CDR3 sequences, 15% to 20% appearing once. The sequenced material came from PBMCs or a T cell subset sorted from them (not recorded which). These receptors were collected from an adult woman who had mild COVID-19 (a few samples of this study predate the infection). Cell type and time point are not known. CDR3s include the opening cysteine and the closing phenylalanine or tryptophan. A D gene is named only where the DNA matches it firmly. Some rows have no size entry. The others give once, few or many, or a class for an expanded clone.

CDR3nt	CDR3aa	v_gene	j_gene	d_gene	abundance
TGTGCCAGCAGCGTAGATGGGGGGCACGACACTGAAGCTTTCTTT	CASSVDGGHDTEAFF	TRBV9	TRBJ1-1	NA	few
TGTGCCAGCAGCTCCAGACTAGCCCGGGACAATGAGCAGTTCTTC	CASSSRLARDNEQFF	TRBV5-6	TRBJ2-1	TRBD2	NA
TGTGCCAGCAGCCTAACATCGACAGGATCCTATGGCTACACCTTC	CASSLTSTGSYGYTF	TRBV9	TRBJ1-2	NA	NA
TGTGCCAGCAATACGGGACAGGCGAACACCGGGGAGCTGTTTTTT	CASNTGQANTGELFF	TRBV12-3/TRBV12-4	TRBJ2-2	TRBD1	NA
TGTGCCTGGATCGTTAGCTCCTACGAGCAGTACTTC	CAWIVSSYEQYF	TRBV30	TRBJ2-7	NA	NA
TGTGCCAGCAGTTTATGGGGGGGGGCCAATCAGCCCCAGCATTTT	CASSLWGGANQPQHF	TRBV27	TRBJ1-5	NA	NA
TGTGCCACCAGTGACCGGACAGGGGCCGTCACCGGGGAGCTGTTTTTT	CATSDRTGAVTGELFF	TRBV24-1	TRBJ2-2	TRBD1	few
TGTGCCACCAGCAGAGGGGTCGCAGGGGTGAGCAATCAGCCCCAGCATTTT	CATSRGVAGVSNQPQHF	TRBV15	TRBJ1-5	NA	NA
TGTGCCAGCAGCTTAGGAAGACCCCGGACGGATACGCAGTATTTT	CASSLGRPRTDTQYF	TRBV7-2	TRBJ2-3	NA	few
TGTGCCAGCAGCGTTCGCCCCGTTCCACAAGGTCACAATGAGCAGTTCTTC	CASSVRPVPQGHNEQFF	TRBV9	TRBJ2-1	NA	NA
TGTGCCAGCTCACCACCGGTTACGCAAGAGACCCAGTACTTC	CASSPPVTQETQYF	TRBV18	TRBJ2-5	NA	few
TGCACCAGCAAGACAGCGAACACTGAAGCTTTCTTT	CTSKTANTEAFF	TRBV20-1	TRBJ1-1	NA	NA
TGTGCCATCAGGGACAGTGTGGGGGGCAATGAGCAGTTCTTC	CAIRDSVGGNEQFF	TRBV10-3	TRBJ2-1	NA	NA
TGTGCCAGCAGTCCCCGGACTAGCGGGAGGTACGAGCAGTACTTC	CASSPRTSGRYEQYF	TRBV27	TRBJ2-7	TRBD2	NA
TGCGCCAGCTCCCCGGGGGAACTCTATGGCTACACCTTC	CASSPGELYGYTF	TRBV5-1	TRBJ1-2	NA	few
TGTGCCAGCAGCTTAAAGGGCGACGTTCATGAGCAGTTCTTC	CASSLKGDVHEQFF	TRBV11-1	TRBJ2-1	NA	NA
TGTGCCACCAGCAGAGAAAGGGTGGTCGGGGAGCTGTTTTTT	CATSRERVVGELFF	TRBV15	TRBJ2-2	NA	few
TGCAGTGCTAGACTCACTAGCGGGAGTATGAATGAGCAGTTCTTC	CSARLTSGSMNEQFF	TRBV20-1	TRBJ2-1	TRBD2	many
TGTGCCAGCAGTTTAGTCCGCCAGGGGTCGGAGCAGTACTTC	CASSLVRQGSEQYF	TRBV27	TRBJ2-7	NA	once
TGTGCCAGCAGCTTAGGGGACCAGGGTTATTACGAGCAGTACTTC	CASSLGDQGYYEQYF	TRBV7-9	TRBJ2-7	NA	few
TGTGCCAGCTCACCACCGAGCTCCGACACCGGGGAGCTGTTTTTT	CASSPPSSDTGELFF	TRBV18	TRBJ2-2	NA	few
TGTGCCAGCAGCATACAGGGAGGAGGCTACGAGCAGTACTTC	CASSIQGGGYEQYF	TRBV7-6	TRBJ2-7	NA	NA
TGTGCCAGCAGTTCCCCGGACAGGGGGTCGTACGAGCAGTACTTC	CASSSPDRGSYEQYF	TRBV6-5	TRBJ2-7	TRBD1	few
TGCAGTGCTAGAGGTTTAACTATGAACACTGAAGCTTTCTTT	CSARGLTMNTEAFF	TRBV20-1	TRBJ1-1	NA	few
TGTGCCAGCAGCCAAGATTTGGACAGGGTAAGAGGGAATGAGCAGTTCTTC	CASSQDLDRVRGNEQFF	TRBV14	TRBJ2-1	TRBD1	few
TGTGCCAGCTGCTTACTAGAGGCGAACAATGAGCAGTTCTTC	CASCLLEANNEQFF	TRBV3-1	TRBJ2-1	NA	many
TGTGCCAGCTCAGGCCCGAACTCAGCCGGGGAGCTGTTTTTT	CASSGPNSAGELFF	TRBV18	TRBJ2-2	NA	NA
TGCAGCGTCGACAGGGTTATGAACACTGAAGCTTTCTTT	CSVDRVMNTEAFF	TRBV29-1	TRBJ1-1	TRBD1	NA
TGCAGTGCTAGAGATCTGGGGTCTGGGGCCAACGTCCTGACTTTC	CSARDLGSGANVLTF	TRBV20-1	TRBJ2-6	NA	few
TGTGCCAGCAGACTGGGACAGGGCTCCTTTTACTTC	CASRLGQGSFYF	TRBV28	TRBJ2-7	TRBD1	NA
TGCAGTGCTAGATCCCTCGGACAGGGTTGGACTGAAGCTTTCTTT	CSARSLGQGWTEAFF	TRBV20-1	TRBJ1-1	TRBD1	few
TGCAGTGCTAGAGATCCCGACTCCAGCAATCAGCCCCAGCATTTT	CSARDPDSSNQPQHF	TRBV20-1	TRBJ1-5	NA	few
TGTGCCAGCAGTCCGAGTCTAGCGGACTACGAGCAGTACTTC	CASSPSLADYEQYF	TRBV6-6	TRBJ2-7	TRBD2	few
TGTGCCAGCATCTTGGACACCGGGGAGCTGTTTTTT	CASILDTGELFF	TRBV5-6	TRBJ2-2	NA	NA
TGTGCCAGCAGCTGGAATGGGTACGAGCAGTACTTC	CASSWNGYEQYF	TRBV7-9	TRBJ2-7	NA	NA
TGCAGTGCTAGTCCCCTAAATCAGCCCCAGCATTTT	CSASPLNQPQHF	TRBV20-1	TRBJ1-5	NA	few
TGTGCCAGCAGTCCCGCCAGGGGGCTTAACTATGGCTACACCTTC	CASSPARGLNYGYTF	TRBV28	TRBJ1-2	TRBD1	NA
TGTGCCTGGAGGATTCTCCCAGGGACCTCTGGGGCCAACGTCCTGACTTTC	CAWRILPGTSGANVLTF	TRBV30	TRBJ2-6	NA	few
TGCAGTGCTAGTCCTAGGGGAGGGCTAGCGGGAGGGGAAAAGGGGGGATACGAGCAGTACTTC	CSASPRGGLAGGEKGGYEQYF	TRBV20-1	TRBJ2-7	TRBD2	many
TGTGCCATCAGTGAGTCGGTTGGGAATCAGCCCCAGCATTTT	CAISESVGNQPQHF	TRBV10-3	TRBJ1-5	NA	few
TGTGCCAGCAGCAATCCCCCGGGACAGGGATACAATGAGCAGTTCTTC	CASSNPPGQGYNEQFF	TRBV7-9	TRBJ2-1	TRBD1	NA
TGCAGCGTTGAAGATCCCACCAGTAATGGCTACACCTTC	CSVEDPTSNGYTF	TRBV29-1	TRBJ1-2	NA	NA
TGTGCCTGGAGTACCTTCTGGCAGGGGAGACCTGAAGCTTTCTTT	CAWSTFWQGRPEAFF	TRBV30	TRBJ1-1	NA	NA
TGTGCCAGCAGTTATTACGGTGAGCAGTTCTTC	CASSYYGEQFF	TRBV12-3/TRBV12-4	TRBJ2-1	NA	NA
TGCGCCAGCAGCCAATCCCTCACGGAGAGAGAAGCTTTCTTT	CASSQSLTEREAFF	TRBV4-1	TRBJ1-1	NA	NA
TGTGCCACCAGCAGAGGAGGGACTAGCGGAAACAATGAGCAGTTCTTC	CATSRGGTSGNNEQFF	TRBV15	TRBJ2-1	TRBD2	NA
TGCGCCAGCAGCTTGGCGGGGGACCGCTACAATGAGCAGTTCTTC	CASSLAGDRYNEQFF	TRBV5-1	TRBJ2-1	NA	NA
TGCAGTGCTAGAGATCCTAGCGGGAGGGACAATGAGCAGTTCTTC	CSARDPSGRDNEQFF	TRBV20-1	TRBJ2-1	TRBD2	few
TGTGCCAGCAGCGGGGGACAGTTTCAGTTCTTC	CASSGGQFQFF	TRBV12-3/TRBV12-4	TRBJ2-1	NA	few
TGTGCCAGCAGTCAGGGGATCAATCAGCCCCAGCATTTT	CASSQGINQPQHF	TRBV7-3	TRBJ1-5	NA	many
TGTGCCAGCAGCCTGACAGGGGTAACGGGAGATACGCAGTATTTT	CASSLTGVTGDTQYF	TRBV5-4	TRBJ2-3	TRBD1	NA
TGCAGCGTCGGGATTGGACAGGGCGGCTATGGCTACACCTTC	CSVGIGQGGYGYTF	TRBV29-1	TRBJ1-2	TRBD1	NA
TGCAGTGCTAGTCAAGGGAGCTATGGCTACACCTTC	CSASQGSYGYTF	TRBV20-1	TRBJ1-2	NA	NA
TGCGCCAGCAGCTTGGCCACGGGGGGGTATAGTGAGCAGTTCTTC	CASSLATGGYSEQFF	TRBV5-1	TRBJ2-1	TRBD2	few
TGCAGCGCCCGATATTCGACAGGAATCAATTCCTACGAGCAGTACTTC	CSARYSTGINSYEQYF	TRBV29-1	TRBJ2-7	NA	NA
TGCGCCAGCAGCTCAACCGGGCTCTCTGGGGCCAACGTCCTGACTTTC	CASSSTGLSGANVLTF	TRBV5-1	TRBJ2-6	NA	NA
TGTGCCAGCAGCTTGGTGGGCACCAGCACTGAAGCTTTCTTT	CASSLVGTSTEAFF	TRBV5-5	TRBJ1-1	NA	few
TGCAGCGCGGTCAGGGGGGAGGCTGAAGCTTTCTTT	CSAVRGEAEAFF	TRBV29-1	TRBJ1-1	TRBD1	NA
TGTGCCAGCACTCCGGGCCCCTCCTACGAGCAGTACTTC	CASTPGPSYEQYF	TRBV9	TRBJ2-7	NA	NA